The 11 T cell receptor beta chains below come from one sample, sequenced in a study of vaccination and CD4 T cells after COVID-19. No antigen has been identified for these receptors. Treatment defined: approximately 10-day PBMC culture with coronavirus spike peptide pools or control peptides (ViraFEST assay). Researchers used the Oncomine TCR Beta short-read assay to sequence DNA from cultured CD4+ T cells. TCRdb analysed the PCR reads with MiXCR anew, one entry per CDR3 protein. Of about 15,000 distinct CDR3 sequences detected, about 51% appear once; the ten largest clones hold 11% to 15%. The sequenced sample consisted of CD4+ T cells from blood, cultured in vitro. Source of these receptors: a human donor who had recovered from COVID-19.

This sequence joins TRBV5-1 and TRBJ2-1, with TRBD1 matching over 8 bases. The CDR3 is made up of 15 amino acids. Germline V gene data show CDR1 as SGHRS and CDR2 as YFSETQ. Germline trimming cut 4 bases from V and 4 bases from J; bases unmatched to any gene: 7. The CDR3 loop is CASSERQGTYNEQFF. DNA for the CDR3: TGCGCCAGCAGCGAAAGACAGGGGACGTACAATGAGCAGTTCTTC.

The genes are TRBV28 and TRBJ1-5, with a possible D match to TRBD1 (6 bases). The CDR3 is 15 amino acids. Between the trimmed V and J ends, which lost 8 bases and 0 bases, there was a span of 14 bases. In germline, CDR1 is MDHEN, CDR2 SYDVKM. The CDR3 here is CASAKGGGSNQPQHF. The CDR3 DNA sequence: TGTGCCAGCGCGAAAGGGGGGGGTAGCAATCAGCCCCAGCATTTT.

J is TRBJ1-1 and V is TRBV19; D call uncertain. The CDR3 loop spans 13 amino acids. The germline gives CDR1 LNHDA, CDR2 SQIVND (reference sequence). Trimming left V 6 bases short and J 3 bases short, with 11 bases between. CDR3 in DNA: TGTGCCAGTAGGGAAGGACGGGACACTGAAGCTTTCTTT. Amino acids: CASREGRDTEAFF. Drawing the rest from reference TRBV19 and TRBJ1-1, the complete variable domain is DGGITQSPKYLFRKEGQNVTLSCEQNLNHDAMYWYRQDPGQGLRLIYYSQIVNDFQKGDIAEGYSVSREKKESFPLTVTSAQKNPTAFYLCASREGRDTEAFFGQGTRLTVV.

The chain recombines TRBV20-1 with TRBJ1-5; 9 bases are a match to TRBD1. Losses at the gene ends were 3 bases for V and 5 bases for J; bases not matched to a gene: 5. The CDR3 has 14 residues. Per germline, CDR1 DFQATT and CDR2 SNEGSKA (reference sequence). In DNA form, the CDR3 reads TGCAGTGCTAGGCATGGGACAGGGTATCAGCCCCAGCATTTT. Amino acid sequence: CSARHGTGYQPQHF.

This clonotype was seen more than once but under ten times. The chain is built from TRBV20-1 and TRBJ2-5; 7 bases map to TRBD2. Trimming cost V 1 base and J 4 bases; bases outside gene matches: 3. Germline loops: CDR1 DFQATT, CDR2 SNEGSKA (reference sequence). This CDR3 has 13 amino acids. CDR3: CSARGLAVETQYF. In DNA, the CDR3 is TGCAGTGCTAGAGGACTAGCCGTAGAGACCCAGTACTTC.

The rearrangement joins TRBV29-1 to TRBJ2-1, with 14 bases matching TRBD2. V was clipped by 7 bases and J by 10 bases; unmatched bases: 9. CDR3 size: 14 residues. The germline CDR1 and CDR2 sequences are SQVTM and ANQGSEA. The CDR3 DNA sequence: TGCAGCGAGTGGGGACTAGCGGGGGCCGGGGAGCAGTTCTTC. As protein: CSEWGLAGAGEQFF.

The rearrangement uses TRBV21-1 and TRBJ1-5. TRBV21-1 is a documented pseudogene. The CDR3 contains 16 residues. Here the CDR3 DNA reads TGTGCCAGCAGCAAAAAGGAGGTTTATAGCAATCAGCCCCAGCATTTT. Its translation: CASSKKEVYSNQPQHF.

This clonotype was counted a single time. In DNA, the CDR3 is TGTGCCATCAGTGCGGCTAGCGGGAGGGGGACAGATACGCAGTATTTT. It encodes CAISAASGRGTDTQYF. The genes are TRBV10-3 and TRBJ2-3; 12 bases line up with TRBD2. CDR3 length equals 16 residues. V shed 4 bases, J shed 3 bases, and the junction held 5 bases outside the gene matches. CDR1 and CDR2 from the germline V gene are ENHRY and SYGVKD.

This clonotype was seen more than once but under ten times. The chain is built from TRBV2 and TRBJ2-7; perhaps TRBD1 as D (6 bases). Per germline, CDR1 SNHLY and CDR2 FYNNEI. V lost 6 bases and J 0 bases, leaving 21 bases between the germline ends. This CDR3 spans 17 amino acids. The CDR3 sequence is CASSAPRQAAYSYEQYF. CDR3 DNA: TGTGCCAGCAGCGCACCGAGACAGGCGGCATACTCCTACGAGCAGTACTTC. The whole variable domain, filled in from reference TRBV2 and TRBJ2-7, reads EPEVTQTPSHQVTQMGQEVILRCVPISNHLYFYWYRQILGQKVEFLVSFYNNEISEKSEIFDDQFSVERPDGSNFTLKIRSTKLEDSAMYFCASSAPRQAAYSYEQYFGPGTRLTVT.

The CDR3 DNA is TGCAGTGCTAGATCGGGGAGCGAGACCCAGTACTTC. This encodes CSARSGSETQYF. This chain joins TRBV20-1 and TRBJ2-5, with D perhaps matching TRBD2 (5 bases). Trimming pared 2 bases from V and 5 bases from J, leaving 9 bases between. Looked up from germline, CDR1 is DFQATT and CDR2 is SNEGSKA (reference sequence). The CDR3 has 12 amino acids.

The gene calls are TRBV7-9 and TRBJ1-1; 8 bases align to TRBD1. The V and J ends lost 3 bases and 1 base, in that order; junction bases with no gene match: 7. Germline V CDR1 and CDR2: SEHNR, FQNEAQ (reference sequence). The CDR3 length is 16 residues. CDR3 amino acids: CASSLGFGTGNTEAFF. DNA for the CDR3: TGTGCCAGCAGCTTGGGGTTTGGGACAGGGAACACTGAAGCTTTCTTT.